Below, 30 T cell receptor beta chains from the same sample are listed, as sequenced in a study of blood T cell repertoires in COVID-19. Sequenced by immunoSEQ multiplex PCR; TCRdb stores in-frame clones only, minus some. The repertoire consists of roughly 350,000 clones, with around nine tenths occurring once and the leading ten covering 4%. Sample: peripheral blood. These receptors were obtained from a woman aged 50 to 65 with active or convalescent COVID-19.

In nucleotides, the CDR3 is TGTGCCAGCAGCGTTGGACTAGCGGCTAGCTCCTACAATGAGCAGTTCTTC. This sequence encodes CASSVGLAASSYNEQFF. This chain connects TRBV9 to TRBJ2-1, with 10 bases fitting TRBD2. J gave up 0 bases and V 2 bases, and 5 bases lay outside the gene matches. Germline V CDR1 and CDR2: SGDLS, YYNGEE. The CDR3 has 17 amino acids.

This sequence joins TRBV18 and TRBJ2-5; tentative D call: TRBD1 (5 bases). Germline V gene data show CDR1 as KGHSH and CDR2 as LQKENI. V shed 1 base and J shed 5 bases, with 14 bases lying between them. This CDR3 region has 15 residues. CDR3: CASSPQVGRVETQYF. CDR3 coding DNA: TGTGCCAGCTCACCACAGGTCGGCAGGGTTGAGACCCAGTACTTC.

The chain carries TRBV19 and TRBJ1-5; 8 positions agree with TRBD1. Germline V gene sequence: CDR1 LNHDA, CDR2 SQIVND (reference sequence). Trimming cost V 6 bases and J 1 base; bases outside gene matches: 5. The length of the CDR3 is 15 residues. The CDR3 loop is CASRRTGRSNQPQHF. CDR3 sequence (DNA): TGTGCCAGTAGAAGGACAGGGCGGAGCAATCAGCCCCAGCATTTT.

The chain carries TRBV5-8 and TRBJ1-3; D is ambiguous. The CDR3 sequence is 15 residues long. Trimming removed 0 bases from V and 0 bases from J, with 7 bases in between. Germline V CDR1 and CDR2: SGHTS, YDEGEE. The CDR3 sequence is CASSLGRYSGNTIYF. The CDR3 nucleotides are TGTGCCAGCAGCTTGGGCAGGTACTCTGGAAACACCATATATTTT. The whole variable domain, remainder taken from reference TRBV5-8 and TRBJ1-3, is EAGVTQSPTHLIKTRGQQATLRCSPISGHTSVYWYQQALGLGLQFLLWYDEGEERNRGNFPPRFSGRQFPNYSSELNVNALELEDSALYLCASSLGRYSGNTIYFGEGSWLTVV.

V gene TRBV2 combines with J gene TRBJ1-5; a weak D match, TRBD1 (6 bases). This CDR3 is built from 14 residues. Germline loops: CDR1 SNHLY, CDR2 FYNNEI. The ends were cut back, 1 base at V and 6 bases at J, with 10 bases in the middle. The CDR3 spells CASSEDREGQPQHF. As DNA, the CDR3 is TGTGCCAGCAGTGAAGACAGGGAGGGTCAGCCCCAGCATTTT.

The rearrangement links TRBV7-9 to TRBJ2-4; D perhaps matches TRBD1 (5 bases). Trimming took off 5 bases at V and 0 bases at J, with 11 bases between the two ends. In germline, CDR1 is SEHNR, CDR2 FQNEAQ (reference sequence). The CDR3 has 15 residues. The DNA for the CDR3 is TGTGCCAGCAGCGCTCAGGGTTTAGCCAAAAACATTCAGTACTTC. Its protein product is CASSAQGLAKNIQYF.

This clone has only one observation. The V and J genes are TRBV28 and TRBJ1-2; possible D gene TRBD1, 5 bases. The V end lost 5 bases, the J end lost 4 bases, and 14 bases lay between the germline ends. The germline gives CDR1 MDHEN, CDR2 SYDVKM. The CDR3 is 14 amino acids. This chain's CDR3 is CASSGATALYGYTF. Written as DNA, the CDR3 is TGTGCCAGCAGTGGGGCTACCGCCCTCTATGGCTACACCTTC.

The chain is built from TRBV7-9 and TRBJ2-7, with 8 bases fitting TRBD2. The CDR3 extends over 15 amino acids. The V gene end was trimmed by 5 bases and the J gene end by 0 bases; junction bases not matched to a gene: 6. Germline V CDR1 and CDR2: SEHNR, FQNEAQ (reference sequence). Here the CDR3 reads CASSGSGASSYEQYF. The CDR3, as DNA: TGTGCCAGCAGCGGTAGCGGGGCTAGCTCCTACGAGCAGTACTTC.

The genes are TRBV2 and TRBJ2-3; D may be TRBD1 (5 bases). Trimming pared 7 bases from V and 5 bases from J, leaving 16 bases between. Germline V gene lookup returns CDR1 SNHLY and CDR2 FYNNEI. The CDR3 is made up of 14 amino acids. The CDR3, as DNA: TGTGCCAGCAAAGGGGTTGAGGATCGAGATACGCAGTATTTT. Protein sequence: CASKGVEDRDTQYF.

The DNA of the CDR3 is TGCGCCAGCAGCCAAGCAGATTTCCTAGCGGTCTCCTACAATGAGCAGTTCTTC. This gives the protein CASSQADFLAVSYNEQFF. The genes are TRBV4-1 and TRBJ2-1; 7 bases map to TRBD2. The CDR3 totals 18 residues. The germline V gene encodes CDR1 MGHRA and CDR2 YSYEKL. Trimming at V came to 1 base and at J to 0 bases, leaving 9 bases not matched to a gene.

The rearrangement joins TRBV5-1 to TRBJ2-1; 14 bases are shared with TRBD2. This CDR3 comprises 15 residues. The V and J ends lost 4 bases and 6 bases, in that order; junction bases with no gene match: 3. Germline CDR1 reads SGHRS; CDR2 reads YFSETQ. CDR3 loop: CASSNGLAGGNEQFF. CDR3 nucleotides: TGCGCCAGCAGCAACGGACTAGCGGGAGGCAATGAGCAGTTCTTC.

The chain carries TRBV10-3 and TRBJ1-6, with a possible D match to TRBD1 (6 bases). The CDR3 totals 15 residues. CDR1 is ENHRY, CDR2 SYGVKD, per germline. Trimming removed 0 bases from V and 7 bases from J, with 10 bases in between. In nucleotides, the CDR3 is TGTGCCATCAGTGAGTCGGGAGGGGGGAATTCACCCCTCCACTTT. Its protein is CAISESGGGNSPLHF.

The rearrangement links TRBV7-9 to TRBJ1-6; the D is unclear. V shed 5 bases and J shed 0 bases, with 17 bases lying between them. The CDR3 has 18 amino acids. Germline V gene data show CDR1 as SEHNR and CDR2 as FQNEAQ (reference sequence). The CDR3 DNA sequence: TGTGCCAGCAGCACAGACCTCAGCACGAGCTCCTATAATTCACCCCTCCACTTT. Its translation: CASSTDLSTSSYNSPLHF.

In DNA form, the CDR3 reads TGTGCCAGCAGCTCAAGCTCAGGGGCCGGGGAGCTGTTTTTT. Amino acids: CASSSSSGAGELFF. The genes are TRBV5-6 and TRBJ2-2; D may be TRBD1 (6 bases). This CDR3 contains 14 residues. Trimming left V 3 bases short and J 6 bases short, with 12 bases between. The V gene's germline CDR1 is SGHDT and CDR2 YYEEEE.

V is TRBV13 and J is TRBJ2-7; TRBD1 aligns across 7 bases. Trimming cost V 4 bases and J 5 bases; bases outside gene matches: 11. The germline V gene has CDR1 PRHDT and CDR2 FYEKMQ (reference sequence). CDR3 length: 15 residues. This chain's CDR3 is CASSSKITGVHEQYF. The CDR3 bases are TGTGCCAGCAGCTCAAAGATCACAGGGGTACACGAGCAGTACTTC. Using reference TRBV13 and TRBJ2-7 for the parts outside the CDR3, the full variable domain is AAGVIQSPRHLIKEKRETATLKCYPIPRHDTVYWYQQGPGQDPQFLISFYEKMQSDKGSIPDRFSAQQFSDYHSELNMSSLELGDSALYFCASSSKITGVHEQYFGPGTRLTVT.

The chain links TRBV7-2 to TRBJ1-5, with a weak D call TRBD1 (6 bases). Per germline, CDR1 SGHTA and CDR2 FQGNSA. The CDR3 runs to 16 residues. Trimming cost V 3 bases and J 3 bases, with 15 bases left between them. CDR3 sequence (DNA): TGTGCCAGCAGCTTCGGTACAGGGCGAGTCAATCAGCCCCAGCATTTT. Encoded protein: CASSFGTGRVNQPQHF.

V usage is TRBV9 and J usage is TRBJ2-1; D gene ambiguous. The CDR3 is 13 residues long. The V gene lost 4 bases and the J gene lost 5 bases, with 10 bases spanning the gap. Germline V gene data show CDR1 as SGDLS and CDR2 as YYNGEE. DNA for the CDR3: TGTGCCAGCAGCATTGGGCTCGACAATGAGCAGTTCTTC. Translated, it gives CASSIGLDNEQFF. Looking up the rest from reference TRBV9 and TRBJ2-1 gives the full variable domain: DSGVTQTPKHLITATGQRVTLRCSPRSGDLSVYWYQQSLDQGLQFLIQYYNGEERAKGNILERFSAQQFPDLHSELNLSSLELGDSALYFCASSIGLDNEQFFGPGTRLTVL.

The chain couples TRBV7-8 to TRBJ2-7, with 12 bases identical to TRBD2. CDR1 and CDR2 (germline): SGHVS, FQNEAQ. The trim removed 6 bases at V and 4 bases at J, leaving 13 bases unmatched. This CDR3 region has 17 residues. The CDR3 loop is CASSLPRRTSGGYEQYF. DNA of the CDR3: TGTGCCAGCAGTCTTCCCCGTCGTACTAGCGGGGGGTACGAGCAGTACTTC.

This chain joins TRBV27 and TRBJ1-1; D is unresolved. This CDR3 has 12 residues. V dropped 6 bases and J dropped 5 bases, with 10 bases sitting between them. The V gene's germline CDR1 is MNHEY and CDR2 SMNVEV (reference sequence). CDR3 residues: CASSVAGTEAFF. CDR3 DNA: TGTGCCAGCAGCGTGGCCGGGACTGAAGCTTTCTTT.

This clone has only one observation. The genes are TRBV7-6 and TRBJ2-1, with TRBD2 matching over 7 bases. This CDR3 is built from 17 residues. The germline CDR1 and CDR2 sequences are SGHVS and FNYEAQ. Trimming cost V 4 bases and J 7 bases; bases outside gene matches: 16. The CDR3 DNA reads as TGTGCCAGCAGCTCCCAACCGGGACTACCACTTTGGAATGAGCAGTTCTTC. Encoded protein: CASSSQPGLPLWNEQFF.

For this clone: Other DNA sequences within the sample encode an identical CDR3. The chain uses TRBV7-9 and TRBJ2-7; D unclear. The V and J ends lost 1 base and 0 bases respectively, with 4 bases between them. The germline CDR1 and CDR2 sequences are SEHNR and FQNEAQ (reference sequence). The CDR3 spans 13 residues. CDR3 sequence (DNA): TGTGCCAGCAGCTTAGACGGCTCCTACGAGCAGTACTTC. It encodes CASSLDGSYEQYF.

This chain uses TRBV13 with TRBJ1-3; D gene uncertain. Trimming pared 5 bases from V and 0 bases from J, leaving 8 bases between. This CDR3 is 14 amino acids long. The germline V gene encodes CDR1 PRHDT and CDR2 FYEKMQ (reference sequence). CDR3 DNA: TGTGCCAGCAGCGACACCCACTCTGGAAACACCATATATTTT. Protein: CASSDTHSGNTIYF.

For the CDR3, the DNA is TGTGCCAGCGGTATGAGGGAGTGGGTCTCACCCCTCCACTTT. Translating gives CASGMREWVSPLHF. The genes are TRBV27 and TRBJ1-6; D is ambiguous. Deletions cut 8 bases from V and 10 bases from J, with 18 bases between. This CDR3 has 14 amino acids. Germline values: CDR1 MNHEY, CDR2 SMNVEV (reference sequence).

The chain joins TRBV5-5 to TRBJ2-7, with 9 positions matching TRBD1. V shed 2 bases and J 3 bases; nucleotides not matched to a gene: 3. The CDR3 has 14 residues. From germline, CDR1 is SGHKS and CDR2 YYEKEE (reference sequence). CDR3 DNA sequence: TGTGCCAGCAGCTTCGGACAGGGGATCTACGAGCAGTACTTC. Translation gives CASSFGQGIYEQYF. Using reference TRBV5-5 and TRBJ2-7 for the parts outside the CDR3, the full variable domain is DAGVTQSPTHLIKTRGQQVTLRCSPISGHKSVSWYQQVLGQGPQFIFQYYEKEERGRGNFPDRFSARQFPNYSSELNVNALLLGDSALYLCASSFGQGIYEQYFGPGTRLTVT.

This clone has more than one count but fewer than ten. The chain employs TRBV10-3 and TRBJ2-6; 10 nucleotides align to TRBD1. V shed 7 bases and J 0 bases; nucleotides not matched to a gene: 6. Looked up from germline, CDR1 is ENHRY and CDR2 is SYGVKD. The CDR3 covers 17 residues. Here the CDR3 reads CAINPGQGHSGANVLTF. The CDR3 bases are TGTGCCATCAACCCGGGACAGGGGCACTCTGGGGCCAACGTCCTGACTTTC.

In this sample, this clone turned up a few times. This chain joins TRBV5-1 and TRBJ1-2; weak D call: TRBD1 (6 bases). The CDR3 consists of 14 residues. The germline V gene encodes CDR1 SGHRS and CDR2 YFSETQ. Trimming pared 3 bases from V and 8 bases from J, leaving 17 bases between. The CDR3 here is CASSSLQGLKGYTF. As DNA, the CDR3 is TGCGCCAGCAGCTCCCTACAGGGCTTGAAGGGCTACACCTTC.

The chain has TRBV7-9 and TRBJ2-5, with 10 bases that match TRBD1. The CDR3 loop spans 16 amino acids. Germline lookup yields CDR1 SEHNR and CDR2 FQNEAQ (reference sequence). The junction had 6 bases not matched to a gene; V was cut back by 4 bases and J by 1 base. The CDR3 is CASSSWDRGSQETQYF. The CDR3 DNA reads as TGTGCCAGCAGCTCTTGGGACAGGGGTAGCCAAGAGACCCAGTACTTC. Full variable domain (remainder filled in from reference TRBV7-9 and TRBJ2-5): DTGVSQNPRHKITKRGQNVTFRCDPISEHNRLYWYRQTLGQGPEFLTYFQNEAQLEKSRLLSDRFSAERPKGSFSTLEIQRTEQGDSAMYLCASSSWDRGSQETQYFGPGTRLLVL.

The chain recombines TRBV27 with TRBJ1-1; 9 nucleotides agree with TRBD1. The CDR3 has 13 amino acids. Germline CDR1 and CDR2: MNHEY and SMNVEV (reference sequence). V lost 1 base to trimming and J lost 11 bases; unmatched junction nucleotides: 5. The CDR3 sequence is CASSLLGQGRAFF. The CDR3 coding sequence is TGTGCCAGCAGTTTATTGGGACAGGGACGGGCTTTCTTT.

CDR3 amino acids: CASSLRGRLNTEAFF. CDR3 coding DNA: TGTGCCAGCAGCTTAAGGGGCAGACTGAACACTGAAGCTTTCTTT. V usage is TRBV7-9 and J usage is TRBJ1-1; possibly TRBD1 for D (5 bases). Trimming stripped 2 bases from V and 0 bases from J, with 10 bases between. The CDR3 totals 15 residues. The germline V gene encodes CDR1 SEHNR and CDR2 FQNEAQ (reference sequence).

The chain employs TRBV27 and TRBJ2-1; the D gene is possibly TRBD2 (5 bases). Trimming stripped 6 bases from V and 7 bases from J, with 25 bases between. Germline V gene data show CDR1 as MNHEY and CDR2 as SMNVEV (reference sequence). CDR3 length: 17 amino acids. The CDR3 DNA is TGTGCCAGCAGCCTTACCCGTCCGCGGGCCACGGGGAATGAGCAGTTCTTC. This translates into CASSLTRPRATGNEQFF.